Described below is a single TCR beta chain sequence and its context. The antigen remains undetermined. This entry is derived from a study of vaccination effects on CD4 cells after COVID-19. Sequenced by immunoSEQ multiplex PCR; TCRdb stores in-frame clones only, minus some. The sample has some 68,000 clones; about four fifths are singletons. Study results and limitations: The vaccine-induced clones of healthy vaccinees included only 1 of 255 that cross-reacted with common cold coronaviruses. Clones from infection and from vaccination both contracted markedly late after vaccination. The study had few convalescent patients and no early post-infection timepoints.

Sequencing was preceded by expansion of antigen-specific CD4+ T cells with viral peptide pools in the ViraFEST assay. Isolating CD4+ T cells followed approximately 10 days of culture. The vaccine recipients had no prior SARS-CoV-2 infection, with negative nucleocapsid antibodies. Cultivation was performed at 1.5 million to 2.5 million PBMC per well with approximately 10 IU/ml IL-2 and about 10 ug/ml peptides added. Germline-derived CDR1 and CDR2 are SGDLS and YYNGEE. The CDR3 spans 16 residues. V dropped 3 bases and J dropped 4 bases, with 18 bases sitting between them. Source: CD4+ T cells from PBMCs cultured with SARS-CoV-2 spike peptides, taken before COVID-19 vaccination. The sequence was obtained from a human donor who received a COVID-19 vaccine. The chain recombines TRBV9 with TRBJ2-3; D perhaps matches TRBD1 (7 bases). In nucleotides, the CDR3 is TGTGCCAGCAGCGCGGGCAGGGGGGTGAATGCAGATACGCAGTATTTT. It encodes CASSAGRGVNADTQYF.